The subject of this entry is one T cell receptor beta chain. What it binds is unknown. This sample was taken from a study of regulatory T cells in long-lasting Graves disease. Time point defined: newly diagnosed GD, antithyroid drugs for less than 3 months. PBMCs provided the RNA from which the TCR library was made. V lost 4 bases and J lost 4, with 11 bases in between. There are 13 residues in the CDR3. Germline V gives CDR1 SGDLS, CDR2 YYNGEE. Study results and caveats: Only peripheral blood was studied, not thyroid tissue.

Researchers made TCR beta libraries by using iRepertoire HTBI primers and running Arm-PCR on CDR3 regions. From the multiplex PCR reads, TCRdb called clonotypes with MiXCR, one entry per CDR3 protein. The sample records about 560,000 distinct CDR3 sequences, roughly 15% being singletons. This sample also appeared in a second study, on T cells in Graves' hyperthyroidism and ophthalmopathy. That report notes: Patients aged 18 to 65 had newly diagnosed hyperthyroidism lasting under 2 months. Ophthalmopathy cases were set apart from stable hyperthyroidism by a 13 V-J model.

Source: peripheral blood mononuclear cells (PBMCs), taken at new diagnosis, from a patient treated with antithyroid drugs. The V and J genes are TRBV9 and TRBJ1-2; D uncertain. The TCR comes from a man between 18 and 29 years old with Graves disease. CDR3: CASSLAVAYGYTF. The CDR3 DNA reads TGTGCCAGCAGCCTCGCGGTTGCCTATGGCTACACCTTC.